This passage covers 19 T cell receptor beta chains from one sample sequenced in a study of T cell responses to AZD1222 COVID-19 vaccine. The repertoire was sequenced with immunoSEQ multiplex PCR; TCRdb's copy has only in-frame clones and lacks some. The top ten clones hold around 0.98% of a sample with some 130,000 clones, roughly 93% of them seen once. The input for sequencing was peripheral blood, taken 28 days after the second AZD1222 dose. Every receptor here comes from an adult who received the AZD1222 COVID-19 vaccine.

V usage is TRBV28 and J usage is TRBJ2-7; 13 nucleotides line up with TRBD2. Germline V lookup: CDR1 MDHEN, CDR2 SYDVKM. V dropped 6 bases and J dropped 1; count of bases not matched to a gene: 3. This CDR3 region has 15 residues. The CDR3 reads CASRGGLAGSYEQYF. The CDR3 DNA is TGTGCCAGCAGGGGGGGACTAGCGGGGTCCTACGAGCAGTACTTC. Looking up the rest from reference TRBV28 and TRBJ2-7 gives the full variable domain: DVKVTQSSRYLVKRTGEKVFLECVQDMDHENMFWYRQDPGLGLRLIYFSYDVKMKEKGDIPEGYSVSREKKERFSLILESASTNQTSMYLCASRGGLAGSYEQYFGPGTRLTVT.

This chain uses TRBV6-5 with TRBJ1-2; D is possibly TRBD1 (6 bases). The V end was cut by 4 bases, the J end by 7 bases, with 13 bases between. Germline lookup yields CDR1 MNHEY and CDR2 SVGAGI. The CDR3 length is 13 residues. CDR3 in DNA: TGTGCCAGCAGTTCTAGGGGGGCGGTTGGCTACACCTTC. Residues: CASSSRGAVGYTF.

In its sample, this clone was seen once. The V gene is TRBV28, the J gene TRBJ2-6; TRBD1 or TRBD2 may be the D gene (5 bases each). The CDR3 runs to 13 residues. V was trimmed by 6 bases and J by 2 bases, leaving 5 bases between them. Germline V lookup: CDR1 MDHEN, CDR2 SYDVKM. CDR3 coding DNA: TGTGCCAGCAGGGGGGCTGGGGCCAACGTCCTGACTTTC. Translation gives CASRGAGANVLTF. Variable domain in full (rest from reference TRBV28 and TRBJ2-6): DVKVTQSSRYLVKRTGEKVFLECVQDMDHENMFWYRQDPGLGLRLIYFSYDVKMKEKGDIPEGYSVSREKKERFSLILESASTNQTSMYLCASRGAGANVLTFGAGSRLTVL.

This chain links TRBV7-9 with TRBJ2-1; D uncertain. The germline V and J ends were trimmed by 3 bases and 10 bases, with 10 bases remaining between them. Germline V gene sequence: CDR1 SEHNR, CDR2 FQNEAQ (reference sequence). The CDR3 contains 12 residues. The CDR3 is CASSFDPLEQFF. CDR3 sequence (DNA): TGTGCCAGCAGCTTCGATCCATTGGAGCAGTTCTTC.

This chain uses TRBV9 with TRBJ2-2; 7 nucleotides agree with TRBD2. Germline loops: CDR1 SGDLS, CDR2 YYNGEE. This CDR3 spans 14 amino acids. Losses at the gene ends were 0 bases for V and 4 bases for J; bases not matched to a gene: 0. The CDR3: CASSVGTSTGELFF. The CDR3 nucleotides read TGTGCCAGCAGCGTAGGGACTAGCACCGGGGAGCTGTTTTTT.

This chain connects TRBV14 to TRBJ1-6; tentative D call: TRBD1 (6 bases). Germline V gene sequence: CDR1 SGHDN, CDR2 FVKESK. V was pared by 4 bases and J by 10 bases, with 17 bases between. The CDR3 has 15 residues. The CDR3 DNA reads TGTGCCAGCAGCCCGCAACAGGGAAGTAGCTCACCCCTCCACTTT. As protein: CASSPQQGSSSPLHF.

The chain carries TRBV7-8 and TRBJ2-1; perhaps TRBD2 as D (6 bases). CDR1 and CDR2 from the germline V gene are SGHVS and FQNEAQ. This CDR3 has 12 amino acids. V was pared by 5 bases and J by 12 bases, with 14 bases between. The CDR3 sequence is CASSPSAPGQFF. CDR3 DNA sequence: TGTGCCAGCAGCCCTAGCGCCCCCGGGCAGTTCTTC.

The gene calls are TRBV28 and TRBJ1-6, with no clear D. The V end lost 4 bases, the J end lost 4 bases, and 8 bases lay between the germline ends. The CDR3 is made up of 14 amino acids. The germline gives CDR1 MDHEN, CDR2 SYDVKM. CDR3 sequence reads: CASSSPTYNSPLHF. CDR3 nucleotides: TGTGCCAGCAGTTCTCCGACATATAATTCACCCCTCCACTTT.

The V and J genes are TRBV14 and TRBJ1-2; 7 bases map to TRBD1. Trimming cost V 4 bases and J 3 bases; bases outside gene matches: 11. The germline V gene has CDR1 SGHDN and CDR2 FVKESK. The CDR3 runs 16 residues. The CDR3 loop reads CASSRGRGDSYYGYTF. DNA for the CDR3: TGTGCCAGCAGCCGGGGCCGTGGGGACAGCTACTATGGCTACACCTTC.

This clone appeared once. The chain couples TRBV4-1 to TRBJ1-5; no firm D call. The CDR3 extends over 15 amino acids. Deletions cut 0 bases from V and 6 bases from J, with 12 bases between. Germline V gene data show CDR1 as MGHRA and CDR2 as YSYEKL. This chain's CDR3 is CASSQDMPSGQPQHF. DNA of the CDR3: TGCGCCAGCAGCCAAGACATGCCCTCGGGTCAGCCCCAGCATTTT.

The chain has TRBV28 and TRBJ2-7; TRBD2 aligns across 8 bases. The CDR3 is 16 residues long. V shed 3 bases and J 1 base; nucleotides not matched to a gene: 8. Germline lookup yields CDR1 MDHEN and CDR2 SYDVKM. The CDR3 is CASSFSLAGLSYEQYF. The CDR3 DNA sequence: TGTGCCAGCAGTTTCAGCCTAGCGGGCCTATCCTACGAGCAGTACTTC.

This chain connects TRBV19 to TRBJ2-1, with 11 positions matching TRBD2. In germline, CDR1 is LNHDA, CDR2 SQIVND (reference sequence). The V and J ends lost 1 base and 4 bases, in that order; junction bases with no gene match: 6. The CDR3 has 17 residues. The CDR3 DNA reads TGTGCCAGTAGTATAGCAGCGACTAGCGGGATATACAATGAGCAGTTCTTC. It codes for CASSIAATSGIYNEQFF.

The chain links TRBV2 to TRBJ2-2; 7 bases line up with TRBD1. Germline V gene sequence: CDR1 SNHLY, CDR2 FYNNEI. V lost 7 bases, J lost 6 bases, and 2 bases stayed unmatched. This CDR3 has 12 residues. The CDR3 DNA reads TGTGCCAGCAATACAGGGGCCGGGGAGCTGTTTTTT. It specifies CASNTGAGELFF.

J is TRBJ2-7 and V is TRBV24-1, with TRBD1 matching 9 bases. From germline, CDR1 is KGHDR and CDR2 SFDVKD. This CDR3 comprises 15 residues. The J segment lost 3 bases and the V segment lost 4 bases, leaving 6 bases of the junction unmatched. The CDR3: CATSEYQGQGYEQYF. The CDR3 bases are TGTGCCACCAGTGAGTACCAGGGACAGGGCTACGAGCAGTACTTC.

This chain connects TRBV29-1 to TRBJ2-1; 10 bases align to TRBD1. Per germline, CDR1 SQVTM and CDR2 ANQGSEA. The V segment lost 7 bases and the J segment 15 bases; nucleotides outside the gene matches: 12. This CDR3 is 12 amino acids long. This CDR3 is CSAEIDRGRRFF. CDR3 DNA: TGCAGCGCTGAGATAGACAGGGGGCGTAGGTTCTTC.

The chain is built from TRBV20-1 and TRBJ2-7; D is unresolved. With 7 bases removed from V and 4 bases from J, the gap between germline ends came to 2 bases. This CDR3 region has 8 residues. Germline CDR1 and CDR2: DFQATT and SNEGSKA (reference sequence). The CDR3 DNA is TGCAGTGTATACGAGCAGTACTTC. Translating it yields CSVYEQYF.

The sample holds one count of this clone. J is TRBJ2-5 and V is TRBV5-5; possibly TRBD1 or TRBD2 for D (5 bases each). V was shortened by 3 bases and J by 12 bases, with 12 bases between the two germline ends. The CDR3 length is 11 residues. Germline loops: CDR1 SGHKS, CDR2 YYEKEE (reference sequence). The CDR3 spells CASSSSGTEYF. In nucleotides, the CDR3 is TGTGCCAGCAGCTCGTCCGGGACGGAGTACTTC. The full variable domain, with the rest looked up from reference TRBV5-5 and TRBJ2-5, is DAGVTQSPTHLIKTRGQQVTLRCSPISGHKSVSWYQQVLGQGPQFIFQYYEKEERGRGNFPDRFSARQFPNYSSELNVNALLLGDSALYLCASSSSGTEYFGPGTRLLVL.

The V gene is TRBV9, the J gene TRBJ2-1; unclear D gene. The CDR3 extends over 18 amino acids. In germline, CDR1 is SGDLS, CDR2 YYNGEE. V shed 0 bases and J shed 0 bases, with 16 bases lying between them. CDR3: CASSVGVGILSSYNEQFF. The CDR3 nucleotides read TGTGCCAGCAGCGTAGGCGTAGGGATCCTGAGCTCCTACAATGAGCAGTTCTTC.

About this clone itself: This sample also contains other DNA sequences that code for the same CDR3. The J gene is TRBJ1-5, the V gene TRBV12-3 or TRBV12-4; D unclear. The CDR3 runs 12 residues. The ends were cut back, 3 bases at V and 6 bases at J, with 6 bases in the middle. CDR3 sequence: CASSLRSQPQHF. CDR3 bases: TGTGCCAGCAGTTTGAGGAGTCAGCCCCAGCATTTT.